These T cell receptor beta chains were read from a single sample in a study of early T cells in non-severe SARS-CoV-2 infection. A single record per CDR3 protein comes from TCRdb applying MiXCR to the 5' RACE reads. The data contain fewer than 85,000 distinct CDR3 sequences, 12% of them singletons. Sequencing input: whole blood. These receptors all stem from an adult who was a healthcare worker with PCR-confirmed SARS-CoV-2 infection or an uninfected control (not recorded which). CDR3s include the opening cysteine and the closing phenylalanine or tryptophan. D genes are given only for firm matches. Clone size is given for some rows only: seen once, a few or many times, or a class if the clone is expanded.

d_gene: TRBD1
j_gene: TRBJ1-2
v_gene: TRBV29-1
abundance: .
CDR3aa: CSVDRGEFYGYTF
CDR3nt: TGCAGCGTTGACAGGGGGGAATTCTATGGCTACACCTTC

d_gene: TRBD2
j_gene: TRBJ2-1
v_gene: TRBV7-9
abundance: .
CDR3aa: CASPNGGSSYNEQFF
CDR3nt: TGTGCCAGCCCGAACGGGGGGAGCTCCTACAATGAGCAGTTCTTC

d_gene: .
j_gene: TRBJ2-1
v_gene: TRBV4-1
abundance: .
CDR3aa: CASSPYVGPTNEQFF
CDR3nt: TGCGCCAGCAGCCCCTATGTGGGACCGACAAATGAGCAGTTCTTC

d_gene: .
j_gene: TRBJ2-1
v_gene: TRBV27
abundance: .
CDR3aa: CASRGSPSYNEQFF
CDR3nt: TGTGCCAGCCGTGGTTCTCCTTCGTACAATGAGCAGTTCTTC

d_gene: .
j_gene: TRBJ2-4
v_gene: TRBV29-1
abundance: many
CDR3aa: CSVGADIQYF
CDR3nt: TGCAGCGTTGGGGCCGACATTCAGTACTTC

d_gene: TRBD2
j_gene: TRBJ2-1
v_gene: TRBV7-9
abundance: .
CDR3aa: CASSLPAGGDNEQFF
CDR3nt: TGTGCCAGCAGCCTCCCAGCGGGAGGGGACAATGAGCAGTTCTTC

d_gene: .
j_gene: TRBJ2-1
v_gene: TRBV4-2
abundance: many
CDR3aa: CASSSRLAALYNEQFF
CDR3nt: TGTGCCAGCAGCTCCAGGCTAGCAGCCCTCTACAATGAGCAGTTCTTC

d_gene: .
j_gene: TRBJ2-7
v_gene: TRBV10-2
abundance: many
CDR3aa: CASSADEQYF
CDR3nt: TGCGCCAGCAGCGCCGACGAGCAGTACTTC

d_gene: .
j_gene: TRBJ1-1
v_gene: TRBV10-3
abundance: few
CDR3aa: CAISENGNTEAFF
CDR3nt: TGTGCCATCAGTGAAAACGGAAACACTGAAGCTTTCTTT

d_gene: TRBD2
j_gene: TRBJ2-1
v_gene: TRBV7-8
abundance: few
CDR3aa: CASSPGTALWTSGSGDEQFF
CDR3nt: TGTGCCAGCAGCCCCGGGACAGCACTTTGGACTAGCGGGAGTGGCGATGAGCAGTTCTTC

d_gene: .
j_gene: TRBJ1-2
v_gene: TRBV29-1
abundance: few
CDR3aa: CSVSEVPERGYTF
CDR3nt: TGCAGCGTTTCCGAGGTACCGGAAAGAGGCTACACCTTC

d_gene: TRBD1
j_gene: TRBJ2-7
v_gene: TRBV29-1
abundance: .
CDR3aa: CSVEGYRDRGSEQYF
CDR3nt: TGCAGCGTTGAAGGATACCGGGACAGGGGGTCCGAGCAGTACTTC

d_gene: TRBD2
j_gene: TRBJ2-3
v_gene: TRBV20-1
abundance: few
CDR3aa: CSAISGTSGADTQYF
CDR3nt: TGCAGTGCTATCTCCGGGACTAGCGGGGCAGATACGCAGTATTTT

d_gene: TRBD2
j_gene: TRBJ2-3
v_gene: TRBV9
abundance: many
CDR3aa: CASSVGVAGGTQYF
CDR3nt: TGTGCCAGCAGCGTAGGGGTAGCGGGGGGTACGCAGTATTTT

d_gene: .
j_gene: TRBJ2-3
v_gene: TRBV7-9
abundance: many
CDR3aa: CATGGNTQYF
CDR3nt: TGTGCCACGGGCGGGAATACGCAGTATTTT

d_gene: .
j_gene: TRBJ1-4
v_gene: TRBV18
abundance: .
CDR3aa: CASSPTRQSEKLFF
CDR3nt: TGTGCCAGCTCACCAACCAGGCAGAGTGAAAAACTGTTTTTT

d_gene: TRBD1
j_gene: TRBJ2-7
v_gene: TRBV28
abundance: .
CDR3aa: CASSSRTGGPYEQYF
CDR3nt: TGTGCCAGCAGTTCCCGGACAGGGGGCCCATACGAGCAGTACTTC

d_gene: .
j_gene: TRBJ1-4
v_gene: TRBV11-2
abundance: few
CDR3aa: CASSRELNEKLFF
CDR3nt: TGTGCCAGCAGCCGGGAGCTTAATGAAAAACTGTTTTTT

d_gene: .
j_gene: TRBJ2-2
v_gene: TRBV4-1
abundance: many
CDR3aa: CASSQESDTRGTGELFF
CDR3nt: TGCGCCAGCAGCCAAGAGTCGGACACCCGGGGCACCGGGGAGCTGTTTTTT

d_gene: .
j_gene: TRBJ2-7
v_gene: TRBV11-1
abundance: .
CDR3aa: CASSLKTTGSYKQYF
CDR3nt: TGTGCCAGCAGCTTAAAGACTACCGGTTCCTACAAGCAGTACTTC

d_gene: .
j_gene: TRBJ2-5
v_gene: TRBV11-1
abundance: .
CDR3aa: CASSLNQGISDVLETQYF
CDR3nt: TGTGCCAGCAGCTTAAATCAGGGGATCTCGGATGTCTTGGAGACCCAGTACTTC

d_gene: .
j_gene: TRBJ2-5
v_gene: TRBV7-9
abundance: few
CDR3aa: CASSALGETQYF
CDR3nt: TGTGCCAGCAGCGCGCTGGGGGAGACCCAGTACTTC

d_gene: .
j_gene: TRBJ2-1
v_gene: TRBV29-1
abundance: .
CDR3aa: CSVQQGGGFGEQFF
CDR3nt: TGCAGCGTTCAACAGGGAGGGGGTTTCGGTGAGCAGTTCTTC

d_gene: .
j_gene: TRBJ1-6
v_gene: TRBV9
abundance: .
CDR3aa: CASSVGSASMDSPLHF
CDR3nt: TGTGCCAGCAGCGTGGGCAGCGCTTCTATGGATTCACCCCTCCACTTT

d_gene: .
j_gene: TRBJ2-7
v_gene: TRBV29-1
abundance: many
CDR3aa: CSVEGGSSGGVQYF
CDR3nt: TGCAGCGTTGAAGGTGGTAGCAGTGGTGGAGTGCAGTACTTC

d_gene: .
j_gene: TRBJ1-1
v_gene: TRBV3-1
abundance: many
CDR3aa: CASSPTGASAEAFF
CDR3nt: TGTGCCAGCAGCCCGACCGGAGCGAGCGCTGAAGCTTTCTTT

d_gene: TRBD1
j_gene: TRBJ1-1
v_gene: TRBV6-5
abundance: many
CDR3aa: CASSPRTGRDTEAFF
CDR3nt: TGTGCCAGCAGCCCTCGGACAGGGCGGGACACTGAAGCTTTCTTT

d_gene: TRBD2
j_gene: TRBJ2-7
v_gene: TRBV10-3
abundance: .
CDR3aa: CAISERVAGGYEQYF
CDR3nt: TGTGCCATCAGTGAGCGGGTAGCGGGAGGCTACGAGCAGTACTTC

d_gene: .
j_gene: TRBJ2-7
v_gene: TRBV6-2/TRBV6-3
abundance: .
CDR3aa: CASSYPDQVSYEQYF
CDR3nt: TGTGCCAGCAGTTACCCGGATCAGGTCTCCTACGAGCAGTACTTC

d_gene: .
j_gene: TRBJ2-5
v_gene: TRBV4-2
abundance: many
CDR3aa: CASSSRVRETQYF
CDR3nt: TGTGCCAGCAGCTCCCGCGTTAGAGAGACCCAGTACTTC

d_gene: TRBD1
j_gene: TRBJ1-5
v_gene: TRBV30
abundance: many
CDR3aa: CAWSVGQAARQPQHF
CDR3nt: TGTGCCTGGAGTGTGGGACAGGCAGCGAGGCAGCCCCAGCATTTT

d_gene: TRBD1
j_gene: TRBJ1-2
v_gene: TRBV29-1
abundance: .
CDR3aa: CSVEGPRTGINYGYTF
CDR3nt: TGCAGCGTTGAGGGACCCCGGACAGGGATTAACTATGGCTACACCTTC

d_gene: TRBD2
j_gene: TRBJ2-1
v_gene: TRBV6-2/TRBV6-3
abundance: .
CDR3aa: CASTGGSNEQFF
CDR3nt: TGTGCCAGCACCGGGGGGTCCAATGAGCAGTTCTTC

d_gene: .
j_gene: TRBJ2-5
v_gene: TRBV6-5
abundance: few
CDR3aa: CASRRHTGAQETQYF
CDR3nt: TGTGCCAGCAGAAGACATACGGGTGCCCAAGAGACCCAGTACTTC

d_gene: TRBD1
j_gene: TRBJ1-3
v_gene: TRBV6-6
abundance: few
CDR3aa: CASSYGSGQTGNTIYF
CDR3nt: TGTGCCAGCAGTTACGGTTCGGGACAGACTGGAAACACCATATATTTT

d_gene: TRBD1
j_gene: TRBJ2-3
v_gene: TRBV20-1
abundance: .
CDR3aa: CSATTDRGLDTQYF
CDR3nt: TGCAGTGCTACCACCGACAGGGGGTTAGATACGCAGTATTTT

d_gene: .
j_gene: TRBJ2-2
v_gene: TRBV9
abundance: many
CDR3aa: CASSTYGQNTGELFF
CDR3nt: TGTGCCAGCAGCACCTACGGACAGAACACCGGGGAGCTGTTTTTT

d_gene: .
j_gene: TRBJ2-2
v_gene: TRBV29-1
abundance: many
CDR3aa: CSARTSGELFF
CDR3nt: TGCAGCGCCCGGACTTCCGGGGAGCTGTTTTTT

d_gene: .
j_gene: TRBJ2-2
v_gene: TRBV6-4
abundance: .
CDR3aa: CASSDLANTGELFF
CDR3nt: TGTGCCAGCAGTGATTTAGCGAACACCGGGGAGCTGTTTTTT

d_gene: .
j_gene: TRBJ2-7
v_gene: TRBV5-1
abundance: many
CDR3aa: CASSTGRGNYEQYF
CDR3nt: TGCGCCAGCAGCACCGGACGAGGAAACTACGAGCAGTACTTC

d_gene: .
j_gene: TRBJ2-7
v_gene: TRBV20-1
abundance: .
CDR3aa: CSARRGPYEQYF
CDR3nt: TGCAGTGCTAGACGGGGCCCCTACGAGCAGTACTTC

d_gene: TRBD2
j_gene: TRBJ2-3
v_gene: TRBV29-1
abundance: .
CDR3aa: CSGRQAGVTDTQYF
CDR3nt: TGCAGCGGACGCCAAGCGGGGGTCACAGATACGCAGTATTTT

d_gene: TRBD1
j_gene: TRBJ2-2
v_gene: TRBV11-2
abundance: few
CDR3aa: CASSLSRGTGGTGELFF
CDR3nt: TGTGCCAGCAGCTTAAGCAGAGGGACAGGGGGCACCGGGGAGCTGTTTTTT

d_gene: TRBD1
j_gene: TRBJ2-7
v_gene: TRBV12-3/TRBV12-4
abundance: few
CDR3aa: CASSDRGVEQYF
CDR3nt: TGTGCCAGCAGTGACAGGGGGGTTGAGCAGTACTTC

d_gene: .
j_gene: TRBJ2-1
v_gene: TRBV20-1
abundance: few
CDR3aa: CSAKQSYNEQFF
CDR3nt: TGCAGTGCTAAACAGTCCTACAATGAGCAGTTCTTC

d_gene: .
j_gene: TRBJ1-5
v_gene: TRBV6-5
abundance: few
CDR3aa: CASSSPNQPQHF
CDR3nt: TGTGCCAGCAGTTCCCCGAATCAGCCCCAGCATTTT